Listed here is a single T cell receptor (beta chain). The antigen is undetermined. Together with a sample-barcoded 5' primer, a J-beta primer mix was included in a second PCR lasting roughly 6 to 12 cycles. From the 5' RACE reads, TCRdb called clonotypes with MiXCR, one entry per CDR3 protein. Of just under 750,000 distinct CDR3 sequences listed, about 24% are singletons. The data were obtained in a study of blood T cells in healthy people across ages. Across the whole study: Template switching retrieved approximately one barcoded beta molecule for each two T cells. Broader study findings: Those diversity estimates obtained from one million T cells were thought to be underestimates.

Extracted total RNA amounted to at least 6 micrograms for each sample. Specimen: blood. The clonotype originates from a man aged 65 to 79 in good health.

Here the CDR3 DNA reads TGCGCCAGCAGCCGGTACGGGGGGACCTACAATGAGCAGTTCTTC. This encodes CASSRYGGTYNEQFF. The chain combines TRBV5-1 with TRBJ2-1, with TRBD2 matching over 7 bases. The germline gives CDR1 SGHRS, CDR2 YFSETQ. This CDR3 spans 15 amino acids. The ends lost 4 bases at V and 2 bases at J; junction bases unmatched: 6.